The T cell receptor beta chain described here comes from a study of blood T cell repertoires in COVID-19 (dated by TCRdb to 2018 to 2020). In the study overall: Collaborator samples came from the United States, Italy and Spain and covered acute and convalescent phases of COVID-19. The material from the prospective study consisted of cDNA or gDNA derived from T cells, B-cell-depleted T cells, or PBMCs. The dataset comprised deeply sampled blood TCRbeta repertoires from subjects exposed to, actively infected with, or recovered from COVID-19. The repertoires were released in a freely available public database meant as a resource for research on the immune response to SARS-CoV-2. The samples were drawn from two sources: the first 160 participants of the ongoing ImmuneRACE study, and over 1,000 subjects contributed by 6 global collaborators. Nearly every sample came with metadata listing a de-identified subject ID, COVID-19 status, age in years and sex. Where HLA class I and class II types were available, the types were taken from metadata supplied by the sample provider, not from assay-based typing. The full study reports these points: The amount of clinical and demographic metadata varied by source and participant and was provided uncurated.

With respect to this clone: The specificity of this receptor is unknown. No base qualities exist here, and no much larger clone lies one base off it.

The immunoSEQ Assay, a bias-controlled multiplex PCR, was used to amplify TCRbeta CDR3 regions from genomic DNA. The original pipeline was this. Within the assay, amplification of reference gene primers was used to estimate how many nucleated cells each sample contained. To quantify the absolute abundance of each unique TCRbeta CDR3 rearrangement, sequence reads were collapsed and filtered. For each sample, productive Simpson clonality was calculated as the square root of Simpson's diversity index across productive rearrangements. Imported from immuneACCESS, the table was reduced by TCRdb to in-frame sequences with V and J called. These copies leave out some clones; in studies compared against another copy, an unresolved V gene accounts for under half, and the cause of the remainder is not known. D and trimming were read from the DNA, whereas the V and J calls and clone size are those reported in that table. Present in this sample are fewer than 600,000 clones, around 87% of which were seen just once. The leading ten clones occupy over 1.5% of the sample.

In the prospective study, participants were about 18 to 95 years old, resided in about two dozen geographic areas of the United States, and were enrolled through a virtual design. To assign participants to cohorts, the prospective study relied on clinical history that participants themselves reported in a screening survey and a study questionnaire. ImmuneRACE Cohort 3 recovered participants were defined by two consecutive negative NP/OP PCR tests, healthcare professional clearance, or symptom resolution. In the prospective study, whole blood, serum and a nasopharyngeal or oropharyngeal swab were collected from each participant by mobile phlebotomists. Prospective study participants could optionally give additional blood draws and questionnaires over an approximately 2-month period. Blood samples from the prospective study were shipped frozen or at room temperature prior to DNA extraction. V loses 2 bases at its end and J loses 0 bases; junction bases beyond the gene matches: 2. Including the terminal cysteine and phenylalanine, the CDR3 comprises 16 residues. Only the CDR3 portion is preserved as DNA: 48 bases, with reading frame beginning at the first base. In the germline V gene, CDR1 corresponds to MNHEY and CDR2 to SVGAGI.

The rearranged segments are TRBV6-5 and TRBJ1-1; TRBD1 matches 11 bases in the middle. Sequenced: PBMCs or T cells enriched from blood (not recorded which). The TCR was taken from a woman in her 40s who had recovered from COVID-19. The CDR3 amino acid sequence is: CASSYGTGGLNTEAFF. The sequenced DNA is TGTGCCAGCAGTTACGGGACAGGGGGTTTGAACACTGAAGCTTTCTTT.